The 25 T cell receptor beta chains reported below all come from one sample, sequenced in a study of shared clonotypes between healthy human individuals. The assay was immunoSEQ multiplex PCR, and TCRdb's table has in-frame clones only and misses some. The repertoire holds roughly 500,000 clones, with roughly four fifths as singletons. The sample comprised PBMCs. These receptors were collected from a woman aged 40 to 50 in good health. Some clones in this sample may be carry-over from other donors' samples.

On this clone: This may come from a read error, since a much larger clone is one base off. The chain carries TRBV25-1 and TRBJ1-4; D might be TRBD1 (5 bases). The CDR3 sequence is 13 residues long. Germline-derived CDR1 and CDR2 are MGHDK and SYGVNS. DNA of the CDR3: TGTGCCAGCAGTGACTTTGGGGGTGGAAAACTGCTTTTT. This gives the protein CASSDFGGGKLLF.

For the CDR3, the DNA is TGTGCTAGTGGTTTGCCCGATGTTAGCGGAAGCAATCAGCCCCAGCATTTT. It is translated as CASGLPDVSGSNQPQHF. The chain is built from TRBV12-5 and TRBJ1-5, with unresolved D. The length of the CDR3 is 17 residues. Trimming shortened V by 2 bases and J by 1 base, and 15 bases separated the two germline ends. The germline V gene has CDR1 LGHNT and CDR2 FRNRAP.

This chain connects TRBV5-1 to TRBJ2-7, with a tentative D call TRBD2 (6 bases). Between the trimmed V and J ends, which lost 1 base and 1 base, there was a span of 12 bases. CDR3 length: 15 amino acids. CDR1 SGHRS and CDR2 YFSETQ come from the germline V gene. The CDR3 sequence is CASSLRAGLSYEQYF. DNA of the CDR3: TGCGCCAGCAGCTTGCGAGCGGGTCTATCCTACGAGCAGTACTTC.

The J gene is TRBJ2-1, the V gene TRBV29-1, with D perhaps assigned TRBD1 or TRBD2 (5 bases each). In germline, CDR1 is SQVTM, CDR2 ANQGSEA. The CDR3 is made up of 15 amino acids. Trimming took off 3 bases at V and 3 bases at J, with 15 bases between the two ends. The CDR3 nucleotides are TGCAGCGTTGATTCGCCGAGGGACGGCTACAATGAGCAGTTCTTC. Translated: CSVDSPRDGYNEQFF.

CDR3 nucleotide sequence: TGTGCCAGTAGTCAAGGACAGGGTGGCAATCAGCCCCAGCATTTT. This encodes CASSQGQGGNQPQHF. The chain links TRBV19 to TRBJ1-5, with TRBD1 matching over 8 bases. Trimming cost V 5 bases and J 2 bases; bases outside gene matches: 5. The CDR3 covers 15 residues. Germline lookup yields CDR1 LNHDA and CDR2 SQIVND (reference sequence).

The V and J genes are TRBV19 and TRBJ2-7, with D perhaps TRBD1 (5 bases). The CDR3 is 14 residues long. Germline CDR1 and CDR2: LNHDA and SQIVND (reference sequence). V lost 5 bases and J 2 bases, leaving 13 bases between the germline ends. The CDR3 spells CASSSRQLPYEQYF. The CDR3 DNA sequence: TGTGCCAGTAGTTCCAGACAGCTACCCTACGAGCAGTACTTC.

This chain joins TRBV28 and TRBJ1-6; D is unclear. The CDR3 consists of 11 residues. CDR1 and CDR2 (germline): MDHEN, SYDVKM. V was clipped by 4 bases and J by 10 bases, with 5 bases between them. The CDR3 DNA reads TGTGCCAGCAGTTCGGCATCACCCCTCCACTTT. It translates to CASSSASPLHF.

There are a few counts of this clone. The gene calls are TRBV27 and TRBJ2-3; D gene ambiguous. V was pared by 3 bases and J by 2 bases, with 9 bases between. The CDR3 totals 14 residues. The germline V gene has CDR1 MNHEY and CDR2 SMNVEV (reference sequence). The CDR3 is CASSFRPTTDTQYF. CDR3 bases: TGTGCCAGCAGTTTCAGACCAACCACAGATACGCAGTATTTT.

The genes are TRBV5-1 and TRBJ2-1; 7 nucleotides match TRBD2. This CDR3 is built from 17 residues. The V segment lost 5 bases and the J segment 3 bases; nucleotides outside the gene matches: 14. Germline V gene sequence: CDR1 SGHRS, CDR2 YFSETQ. Here the CDR3 reads CASSARLASIGYNEQFF. CDR3 bases: TGCGCCAGCAGTGCCCGACTAGCTAGTATTGGCTACAATGAGCAGTTCTTC.

Only one count was recorded for this clone. The chain has TRBV28 and TRBJ2-1, with 14 positions matching TRBD2. CDR1 MDHEN and CDR2 SYDVKM come from the germline V gene. The CDR3 totals 17 residues. The junction had 9 bases not matched to a gene; V was cut back by 5 bases and J by 6 bases. CDR3 amino acids: CASSPRTSGRLTNEQFF. The CDR3 DNA is TGTGCCAGCAGTCCCAGGACTAGCGGGAGGTTGACCAATGAGCAGTTCTTC.

The J gene is TRBJ2-5, the V gene TRBV30, with D hard to call. CDR1 is GTSNPN, CDR2 SVGIG, per germline (reference sequence). V lost 2 bases and J 2 bases, leaving 9 bases between the germline ends. CDR3 size: 13 residues. CDR3 amino acids: CAWSKGQQETQYF. CDR3 sequence (DNA): TGTGCCTGGAGTAAGGGTCAACAAGAGACCCAGTACTTC.

The V and J genes are TRBV7-9 and TRBJ2-3; D gene ambiguous. CDR3 length: 15 amino acids. V gave up 4 bases and J gave up 2 bases, with 13 bases separating them. CDR1 and CDR2 from the germline V gene are SEHNR and FQNEAQ (reference sequence). CDR3 sequence reads: CASSYYSPNTDTQYF. The CDR3 bases are TGTGCCAGCAGCTATTATTCGCCCAACACAGATACGCAGTATTTT.

This chain uses TRBV30 with TRBJ1-3; perhaps TRBD1 as D (6 bases). CDR3 length: 14 residues. V shed 3 bases and J shed 2 bases, with 11 bases lying between them. Germline V gives CDR1 GTSNPN, CDR2 SVGIG (reference sequence). CDR3 in amino acids: CAWRSTGTGNTIYF. CDR3 in DNA: TGTGCCTGGAGGTCCACAGGGACTGGAAACACCATATATTTT.

Turning to this clone: This likely came from a read error, as a far larger clone is one base away. Other DNA sequences from this sample encode an identical CDR3 as well. V gene TRBV5-1 combines with J gene TRBJ1-1; 7 nucleotides line up with TRBD1. Germline-derived CDR1 and CDR2 are SGHRS and YFSETQ. The CDR3 is 15 amino acids. V trimming: 8 bases; J trimming: 8 bases; junction bases outside the gene matches: 18. The CDR3 here is CASSGTESWSTEAFF. The CDR3 coding sequence is TGCGCCAGTTCGGGGACAGAATCGTGGAGCACCGAAGCTTTCTTT.

The chain links TRBV5-4 to TRBJ2-7; no definite D call. The CDR3 runs 12 residues. The V and J ends lost 5 bases and 2 bases respectively, with 8 bases between them. CDR1 and CDR2 (germline): SGHNT, YYREEE (reference sequence). CDR3 bases: TGTGCCAGCAGTTCGAGTCCCTACGAGCAGTACTTC. It codes for CASSSSPYEQYF.

This chain links TRBV30 with TRBJ1-1; D remains ambiguous. Germline V gene lookup returns CDR1 GTSNPN and CDR2 SVGIG (reference sequence). This CDR3 comprises 13 residues. The germline V and J ends were trimmed by 4 bases and 1 base, with 10 bases remaining between them. The CDR3 DNA sequence: TGTGCCTGGAAAAGGCTGGAGAACACTGAAGCTTTCTTT. Its translation: CAWKRLENTEAFF.

This clone was counted many times. The chain uses TRBV28 and TRBJ2-3; 16 bases align to TRBD2. The germline V gene encodes CDR1 MDHEN and CDR2 SYDVKM. This CDR3 has 16 residues. Trimming cost V 6 bases and J 8 bases; bases outside gene matches: 8. The CDR3 spells CASSPAGLAGGGTQYF. CDR3 bases: TGTGCCAGCAGCCCGGCGGGACTAGCGGGAGGGGGTACGCAGTATTTT.

V is TRBV10-3 and J is TRBJ2-7; 10 bases match TRBD1. The germline gives CDR1 ENHRY, CDR2 SYGVKD. V lost 6 bases, J lost 6 bases, and 8 bases stayed unmatched. CDR3 length: 14 residues. CDR3 nucleotide sequence: TGTGCCATCAGGTTGGGGACAGGGGCGGGCGAGCAGTACTTC. Translating it yields CAIRLGTGAGEQYF.

The chain joins TRBV6-5 to TRBJ1-2; perhaps TRBD1 as D (5 bases). The germline V and J ends were trimmed by 5 bases and 3 bases, with 13 bases remaining between them. CDR3 length: 14 residues. Germline CDR1 reads MNHEY; CDR2 reads SVGAGI. This CDR3 reads CASSLGDGYYGYTF. Here the CDR3 DNA reads TGTGCCAGCAGTCTAGGGGACGGATACTATGGCTACACCTTC.

Comment on this clone: A far larger clone is only one base removed, so a read error is likely. The gene calls are TRBV27 and TRBJ1-2, with D perhaps matching TRBD1 (5 bases). The germline V gene has CDR1 MNHEY and CDR2 SMNVEV (reference sequence). The CDR3 consists of 13 residues. Trimming pared 4 bases from V and 7 bases from J, leaving 13 bases between. The CDR3 spells CASSSYGGLGYTF. The CDR3 DNA is TGTGCCAGCAGTTCTTACGGGGGACTTGGCTACACCTTC.

On this clone: Different DNA sequences within this sample yield the same CDR3. The gene calls are TRBV27 and TRBJ2-3, with D tentatively TRBD2 (5 bases). CDR3 length equals 15 residues. Trimming left V 2 bases short and J 2 bases short, with 11 bases between. Germline values: CDR1 MNHEY, CDR2 SMNVEV (reference sequence). CDR3 nucleotides: TGTGCCAGCAGTTTAAGGGAGTTGGTCACAGATACGCAGTATTTT. Translating gives CASSLRELVTDTQYF.

The chain carries TRBV4-2 and TRBJ2-1; 9 bases align to TRBD2. V gave up 1 base and J gave up 7 bases; unmatched junction bases: 5. The germline V gene has CDR1 LGHNA and CDR2 YNFKEQ. The CDR3 covers 15 residues. This chain's CDR3 is CASSQVMAGGNEQFF. CDR3 coding DNA: TGTGCCAGCAGCCAAGTTATGGCGGGAGGGAATGAGCAGTTCTTC.

The V call is TRBV28, the J call TRBJ2-2; 8 bases agree with TRBD2. The CDR3 runs to 21 residues. Germline-derived CDR1 and CDR2 are MDHEN and SYDVKM. J lost 2 bases, V lost 5 bases, and 22 bases had no gene match. The CDR3 loop reads CASSLPLFGQPGLANTGELFF. In DNA form, the CDR3 reads TGTGCCAGCAGTCTACCCCTTTTCGGGCAGCCCGGACTAGCAAACACCGGGGAGCTGTTTTTT.

The chain has TRBV18 and TRBJ2-3; D not certain. Germline V gene lookup returns CDR1 KGHSH and CDR2 LQKENI. V shed 2 bases and J shed 1 base, with 7 bases lying between them. The CDR3 has 14 residues. CDR3 amino acids: CASSPAVGTDTQYF. The DNA of the CDR3 is TGTGCCAGCTCACCAGCTGTAGGCACAGATACGCAGTATTTT.

This chain connects TRBV19 to TRBJ2-1, with no clear D. The CDR3 extends over 16 amino acids. V dropped 1 base and J dropped 3 bases, with 13 bases sitting between them. Germline assignment: CDR1 LNHDA and CDR2 SQIVND (reference sequence). The CDR3 coding sequence is TGTGCCAGTAGTATAGCCGGTGTCACCTTCTACAATGAGCAGTTCTTC. Amino acid sequence: CASSIAGVTFYNEQFF.